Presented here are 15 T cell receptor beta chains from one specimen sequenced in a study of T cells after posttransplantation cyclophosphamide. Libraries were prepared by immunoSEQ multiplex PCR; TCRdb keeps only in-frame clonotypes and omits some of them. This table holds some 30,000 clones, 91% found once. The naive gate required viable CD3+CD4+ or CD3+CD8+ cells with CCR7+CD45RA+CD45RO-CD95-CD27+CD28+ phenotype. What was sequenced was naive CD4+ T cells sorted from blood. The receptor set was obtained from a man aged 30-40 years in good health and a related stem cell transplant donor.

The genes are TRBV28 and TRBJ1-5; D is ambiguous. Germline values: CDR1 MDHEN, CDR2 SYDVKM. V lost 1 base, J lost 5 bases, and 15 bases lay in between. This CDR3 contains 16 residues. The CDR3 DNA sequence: TGTGCCAGCAGTTTATATTTAATTCTACGCGATCAGCCCCAGCATTTT. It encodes CASSLYLILRDQPQHF. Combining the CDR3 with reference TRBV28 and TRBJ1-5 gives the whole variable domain DVKVTQSSRYLVKRTGEKVFLECVQDMDHENMFWYRQDPGLGLRLIYFSYDVKMKEKGDIPEGYSVSREKKERFSLILESASTNQTSMYLCASSLYLILRDQPQHFGDGTRLSIL.

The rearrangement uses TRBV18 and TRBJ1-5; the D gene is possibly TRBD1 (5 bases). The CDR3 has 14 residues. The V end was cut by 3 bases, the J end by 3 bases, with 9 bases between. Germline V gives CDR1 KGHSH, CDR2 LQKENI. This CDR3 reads CASSPDRFNQPQHF. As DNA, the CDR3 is TGTGCCAGCTCACCCGACAGATTCAATCAGCCCCAGCATTTT.

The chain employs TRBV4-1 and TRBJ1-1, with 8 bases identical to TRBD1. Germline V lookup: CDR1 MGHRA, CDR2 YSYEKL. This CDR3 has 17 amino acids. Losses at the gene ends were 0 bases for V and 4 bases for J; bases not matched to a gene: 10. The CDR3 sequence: CASSQDGQGAGGTEAFF. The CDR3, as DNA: TGCGCCAGCAGCCAAGATGGGCAGGGGGCCGGGGGCACTGAAGCTTTCTTT.

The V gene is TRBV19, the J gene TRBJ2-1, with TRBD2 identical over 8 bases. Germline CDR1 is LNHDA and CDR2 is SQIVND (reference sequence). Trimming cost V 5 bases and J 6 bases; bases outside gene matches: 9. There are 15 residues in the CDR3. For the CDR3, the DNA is TGTGCCAGTAGTGCCGTGGGACTAGTACCCAATGAGCAGTTCTTC. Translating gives CASSAVGLVPNEQFF.

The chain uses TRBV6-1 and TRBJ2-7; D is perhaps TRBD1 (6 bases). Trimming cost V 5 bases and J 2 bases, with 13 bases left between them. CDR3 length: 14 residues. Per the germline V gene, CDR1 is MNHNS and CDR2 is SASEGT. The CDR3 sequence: CASSIGQTPYEQYF. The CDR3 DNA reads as TGTGCCAGCAGTATCGGACAGACCCCCTACGAGCAGTACTTC.

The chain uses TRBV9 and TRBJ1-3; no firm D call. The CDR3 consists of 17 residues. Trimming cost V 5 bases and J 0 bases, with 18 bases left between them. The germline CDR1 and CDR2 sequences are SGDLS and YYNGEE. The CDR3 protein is CASSGTPETFSGNTIYF. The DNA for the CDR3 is TGTGCCAGCAGTGGTACCCCGGAGACGTTCTCTGGAAACACCATATATTTT.

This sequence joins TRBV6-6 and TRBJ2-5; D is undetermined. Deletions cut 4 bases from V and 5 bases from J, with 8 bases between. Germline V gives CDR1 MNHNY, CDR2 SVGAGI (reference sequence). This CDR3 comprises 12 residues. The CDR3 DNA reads TGTGCCAGCAGTTCGTCCCGGGAGACCCAGTACTTC. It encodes CASSSSRETQYF.

The CDR3 protein is CASSTTGSSQPQHF. The CDR3, as DNA: TGTGCCAGTAGTACGACAGGGTCGAGTCAGCCCCAGCATTTT. The gene calls are TRBV19 and TRBJ1-5, with TRBD1 matching 7 bases. With V trimmed by 4 bases and J by 6 bases, 6 bases remained unmatched. Germline loops: CDR1 LNHDA, CDR2 SQIVND (reference sequence). CDR3 length: 14 amino acids.

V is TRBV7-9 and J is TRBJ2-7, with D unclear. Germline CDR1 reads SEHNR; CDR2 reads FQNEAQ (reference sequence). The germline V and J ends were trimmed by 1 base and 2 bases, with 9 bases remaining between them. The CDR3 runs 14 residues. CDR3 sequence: CASSLGQAAYEQYF. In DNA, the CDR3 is TGTGCCAGCAGCTTAGGGCAGGCAGCCTACGAGCAGTACTTC.

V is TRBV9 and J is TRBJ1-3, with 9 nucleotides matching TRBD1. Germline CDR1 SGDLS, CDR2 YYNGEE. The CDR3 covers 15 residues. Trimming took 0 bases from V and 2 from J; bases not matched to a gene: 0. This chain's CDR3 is CASSVGTGAGNTIYF. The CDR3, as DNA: TGTGCCAGCAGCGTAGGGACAGGGGCTGGAAACACCATATATTTT. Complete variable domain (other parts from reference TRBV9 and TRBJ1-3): DSGVTQTPKHLITATGQRVTLRCSPRSGDLSVYWYQQSLDQGLQFLIQYYNGEERAKGNILERFSAQQFPDLHSELNLSSLELGDSALYFCASSVGTGAGNTIYFGEGSWLTVV.

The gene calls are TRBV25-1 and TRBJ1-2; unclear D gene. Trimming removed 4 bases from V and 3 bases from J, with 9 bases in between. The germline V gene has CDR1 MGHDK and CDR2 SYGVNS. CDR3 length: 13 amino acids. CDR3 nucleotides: TGTGCCAGCAGTGTCGGAGTCGACTATGGCTACACCTTC. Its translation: CASSVGVDYGYTF.

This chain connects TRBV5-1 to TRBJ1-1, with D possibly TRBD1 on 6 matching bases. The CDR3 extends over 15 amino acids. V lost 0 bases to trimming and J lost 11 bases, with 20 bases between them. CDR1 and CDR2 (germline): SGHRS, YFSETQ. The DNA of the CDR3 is TGCGCCAGCAGCTTGGGATCGGGATCGAACAGGGTGGCTTTCTTT. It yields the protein CASSLGSGSNRVAFF.

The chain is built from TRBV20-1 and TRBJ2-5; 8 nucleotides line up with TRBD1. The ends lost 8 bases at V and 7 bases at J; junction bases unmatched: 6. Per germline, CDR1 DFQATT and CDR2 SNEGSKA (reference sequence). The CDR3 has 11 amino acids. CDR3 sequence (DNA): TGCAGTTTCGACAGGGGCCCGACCCAGTACTTC. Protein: CSFDRGPTQYF.

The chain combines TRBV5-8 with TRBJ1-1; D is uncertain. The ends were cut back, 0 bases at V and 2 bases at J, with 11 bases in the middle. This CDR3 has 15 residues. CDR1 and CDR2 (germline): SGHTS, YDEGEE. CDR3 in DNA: TGTGCCAGCAGCTTGGGAGAGTTCACTAACACTGAAGCTTTCTTT. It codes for CASSLGEFTNTEAFF.

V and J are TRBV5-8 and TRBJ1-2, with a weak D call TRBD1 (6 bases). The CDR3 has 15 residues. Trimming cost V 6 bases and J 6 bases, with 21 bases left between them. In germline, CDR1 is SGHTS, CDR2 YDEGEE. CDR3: CASTIDDRRPHGYTF. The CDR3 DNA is TGTGCCAGCACCATCGACGACAGGCGGCCACATGGCTACACCTTC.